The 9 T cell receptor beta chains reported below all come from one sample, sequenced in a study of cytomegalovirus exposure and HLA in healthy donors. The primer mix had 60 Vbeta and 13 Jbeta primers. Some clones are missing from TCRdb's copy, which holds only in-frame ones; the method was immunoSEQ multiplex PCR. The profile shows 150,000 to 180,000 clones, approximately 74% of them singletons. The specimen was PBMCs. The receptors were sampled from a man younger than 35 in good health and CMV-seronegative.

In DNA form, the CDR3 reads TGTGCCAGCAGCCCTTGGGGCCTCTATGGCTACACCTTC. Translated: CASSPWGLYGYTF. The chain combines TRBV2 with TRBJ1-2; possibly TRBD1 for D (5 bases). This CDR3 is built from 13 residues. V was trimmed by 6 bases and J by 4 bases, leaving 12 bases between them. Germline lookup yields CDR1 SNHLY and CDR2 FYNNEI.

The V call is TRBV30, the J call TRBJ1-1; D possibly corresponds to TRBD1 (5 bases). Germline-derived CDR1 and CDR2 are GTSNPN and SVGIG (reference sequence). The CDR3 runs to 13 residues. The ends were cut back, 4 bases at V and 1 base at J, with 10 bases in the middle. CDR3 DNA sequence: TGTGCCTGGATGATCCAGGGGAACACTGAAGCTTTCTTT. This translates into CAWMIQGNTEAFF.

The chain has TRBV6-5 and TRBJ1-5; no definite D call. The CDR3 runs to 14 residues. Germline loops: CDR1 MNHEY, CDR2 SVGAGI. Between the trimmed V and J ends, which lost 6 bases and 4 bases, there was a span of 13 bases. The CDR3 region has the DNA TGTGCCAGCAGCCTAACCGGGGTGAATCAGCCCCAGCATTTT. Protein product: CASSLTGVNQPQHF.

The chain recombines TRBV7-9 with TRBJ1-2, with D unclear. Germline CDR1 reads SEHNR; CDR2 reads FQNEAQ (reference sequence). The CDR3 loop spans 14 amino acids. Trimming removed 5 bases at V and 5 bases at J, with 15 bases between. CDR3 amino acids: CASSPTGKLYGYTF. The CDR3 DNA reads as TGTGCCAGCAGCCCTACCGGGAAGCTTTATGGCTACACCTTC.

The chain employs TRBV11-2 and TRBJ2-7; D is perhaps TRBD1 (6 bases). Germline V gives CDR1 SGHAT, CDR2 FQNNGV. This CDR3 has 13 residues. V was clipped by 6 bases and J by 4 bases, with 13 bases between them. The CDR3 DNA reads TGTGCCAGCAGTCCTAACAGGGATTACGAGCAGTACGTC. It specifies CASSPNRDYEQYV.

This clone was detected only a few times. The chain couples TRBV5-1 to TRBJ1-6; 9 bases align to TRBD1. Germline V lookup: CDR1 SGHRS, CDR2 YFSETQ. V was pared by 3 bases and J by 4 bases, with 5 bases of the junction left unmatched. The CDR3 runs to 16 residues. The CDR3 sequence: CASSYRGQDYNSPLHF. In DNA form, the CDR3 reads TGCGCCAGCAGCTACAGGGGGCAGGATTATAATTCACCCCTCCACTTT.

The genes are TRBV6-1 and TRBJ1-5; D unresolved. The CDR3 runs 13 residues. V lost 5 bases and J 4 bases, leaving 9 bases between the germline ends. Germline CDR1 and CDR2: MNHNS and SASEGT. The CDR3 nucleotides read TGTGCCAGCAGTACCCGGGTTAATCAGCCCCAGCATTTT. It encodes CASSTRVNQPQHF.

CDR3 loop: CASSQVSTGLIYEQYF. The CDR3 coding sequence is TGCGCCAGCAGCCAAGTATCGACAGGGCTGATCTACGAGCAGTACTTC. The chain is built from TRBV4-1 and TRBJ2-7; 7 bases map to TRBD1. Germline loops: CDR1 MGHRA, CDR2 YSYEKL. V was clipped by 1 base and J by 3 bases; unmatched bases: 9. The CDR3 is made up of 16 amino acids.

This clone has a handful of counts. The chain is built from TRBV6-4 and TRBJ2-3; D is unresolved. The CDR3 extends over 13 amino acids. Trimming took 2 bases from V and 2 from J, leaving 5 bases between them. Germline V gene sequence: CDR1 MRHNA, CDR2 SNTAGT. CDR3 sequence (DNA): TGTGCCAGCAGTGACAGACACACAGATACGCAGTATTTT. It encodes CASSDRHTDTQYF.